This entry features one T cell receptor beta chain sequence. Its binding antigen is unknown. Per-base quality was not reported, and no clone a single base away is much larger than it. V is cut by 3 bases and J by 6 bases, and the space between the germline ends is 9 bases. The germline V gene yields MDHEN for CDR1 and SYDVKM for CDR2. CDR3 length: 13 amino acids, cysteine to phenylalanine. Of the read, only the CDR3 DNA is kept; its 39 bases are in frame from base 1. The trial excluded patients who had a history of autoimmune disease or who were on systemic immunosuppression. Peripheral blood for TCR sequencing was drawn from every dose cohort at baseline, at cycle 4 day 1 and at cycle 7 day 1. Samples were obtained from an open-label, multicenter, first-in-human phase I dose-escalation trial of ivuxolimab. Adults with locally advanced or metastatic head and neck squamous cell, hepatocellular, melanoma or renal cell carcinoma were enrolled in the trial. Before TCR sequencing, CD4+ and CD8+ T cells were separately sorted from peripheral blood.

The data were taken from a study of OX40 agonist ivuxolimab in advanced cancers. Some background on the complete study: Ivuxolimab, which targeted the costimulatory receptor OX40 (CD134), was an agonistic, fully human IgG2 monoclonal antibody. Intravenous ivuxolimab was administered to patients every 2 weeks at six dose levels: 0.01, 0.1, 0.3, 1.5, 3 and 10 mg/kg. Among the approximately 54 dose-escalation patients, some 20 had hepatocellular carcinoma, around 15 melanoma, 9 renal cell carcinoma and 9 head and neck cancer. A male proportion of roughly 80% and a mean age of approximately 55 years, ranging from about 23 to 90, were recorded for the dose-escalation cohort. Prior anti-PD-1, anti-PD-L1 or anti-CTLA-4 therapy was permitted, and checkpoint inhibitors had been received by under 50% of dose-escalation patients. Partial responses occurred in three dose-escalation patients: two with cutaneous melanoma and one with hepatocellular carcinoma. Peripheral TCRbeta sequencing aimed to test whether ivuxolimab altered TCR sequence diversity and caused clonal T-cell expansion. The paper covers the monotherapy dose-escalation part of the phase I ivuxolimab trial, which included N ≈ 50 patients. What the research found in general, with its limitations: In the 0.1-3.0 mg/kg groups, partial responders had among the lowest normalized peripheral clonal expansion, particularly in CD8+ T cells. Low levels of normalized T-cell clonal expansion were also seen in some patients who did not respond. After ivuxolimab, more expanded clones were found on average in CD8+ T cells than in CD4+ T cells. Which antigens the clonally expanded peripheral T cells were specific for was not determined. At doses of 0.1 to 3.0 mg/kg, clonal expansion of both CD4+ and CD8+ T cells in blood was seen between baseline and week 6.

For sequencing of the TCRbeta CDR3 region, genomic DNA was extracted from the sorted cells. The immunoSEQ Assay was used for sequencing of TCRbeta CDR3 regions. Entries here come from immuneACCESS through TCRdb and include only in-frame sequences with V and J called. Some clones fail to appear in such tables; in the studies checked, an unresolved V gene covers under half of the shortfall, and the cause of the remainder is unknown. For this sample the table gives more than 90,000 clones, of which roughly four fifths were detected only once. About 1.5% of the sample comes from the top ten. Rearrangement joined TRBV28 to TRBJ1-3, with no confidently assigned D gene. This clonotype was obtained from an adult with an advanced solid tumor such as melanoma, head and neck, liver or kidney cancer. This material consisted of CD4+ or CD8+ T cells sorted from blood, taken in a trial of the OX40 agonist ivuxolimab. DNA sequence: TGTGCCAGCAGTTTGATGAGGGTAAACACCATATATTTT. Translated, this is CASSLMRVNTIYF.